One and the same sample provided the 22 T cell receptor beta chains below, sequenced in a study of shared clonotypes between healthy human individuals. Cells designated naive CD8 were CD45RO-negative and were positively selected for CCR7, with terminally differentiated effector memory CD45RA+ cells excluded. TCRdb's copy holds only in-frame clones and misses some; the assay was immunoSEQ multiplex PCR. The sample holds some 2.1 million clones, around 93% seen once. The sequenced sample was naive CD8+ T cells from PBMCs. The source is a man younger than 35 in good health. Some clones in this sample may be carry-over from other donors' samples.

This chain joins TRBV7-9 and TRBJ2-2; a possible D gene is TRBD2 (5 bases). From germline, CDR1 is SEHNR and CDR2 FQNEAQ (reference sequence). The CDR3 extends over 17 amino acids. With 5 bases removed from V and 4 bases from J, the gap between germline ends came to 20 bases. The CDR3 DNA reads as TGTGCCAGCAGCCGTCACGAGGGCGAATGGGGCACCGGGGAGCTGTTTTTT. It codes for CASSRHEGEWGTGELFF.

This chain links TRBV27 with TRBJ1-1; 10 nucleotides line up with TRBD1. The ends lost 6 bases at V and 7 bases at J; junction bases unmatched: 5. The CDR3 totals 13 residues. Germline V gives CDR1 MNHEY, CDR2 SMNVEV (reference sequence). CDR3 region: CASRGTGAGEAFF. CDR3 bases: TGTGCCAGCAGAGGGACAGGGGCAGGTGAAGCTTTCTTT.

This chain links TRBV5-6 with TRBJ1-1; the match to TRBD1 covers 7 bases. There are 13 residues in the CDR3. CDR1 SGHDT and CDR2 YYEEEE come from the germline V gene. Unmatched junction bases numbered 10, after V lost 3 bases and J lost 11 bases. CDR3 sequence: CASSSTYDRVAFF. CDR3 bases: TGTGCCAGCAGCTCCACCTACGACAGGGTGGCTTTCTTT. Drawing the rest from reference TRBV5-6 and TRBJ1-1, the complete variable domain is DAGVTQSPTHLIKTRGQQVTLRCSPKSGHDTVSWYQQALGQGPQFIFQYYEEEERQRGNFPDRFSGHQFPNYSSELNVNALLLGDSALYLCASSSTYDRVAFFGQGTRLTVV.

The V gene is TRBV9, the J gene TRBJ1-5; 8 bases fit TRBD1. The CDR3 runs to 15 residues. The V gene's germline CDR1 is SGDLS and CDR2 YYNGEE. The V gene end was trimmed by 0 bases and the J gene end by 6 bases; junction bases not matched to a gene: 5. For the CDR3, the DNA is TGTGCCAGCAGCGTAGGACAGGGGATAGGTCAGCCCCAGCATTTT. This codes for CASSVGQGIGQPQHF.

The CDR3 DNA reads as TGTGCCTGGAACCGGGGCAATCGAGCTAACTATGGCTACACCTTC. It translates to CAWNRGNRANYGYTF. The genes are TRBV30 and TRBJ1-2; tentative D call: TRBD1 (5 bases). The CDR3 sequence is 15 residues long. V was cut by 4 bases and J by 0 bases, with 15 bases left in between. CDR1 is GTSNPN, CDR2 SVGIG, per germline (reference sequence).

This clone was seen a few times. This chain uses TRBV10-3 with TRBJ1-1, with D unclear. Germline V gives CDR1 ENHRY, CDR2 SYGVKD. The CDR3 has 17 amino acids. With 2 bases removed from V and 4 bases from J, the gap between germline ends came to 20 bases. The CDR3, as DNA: TGTGCCATCAGTGAGCTGGGGATTCTTTCGTTAGGCACTGAAGCTTTCTTT. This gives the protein CAISELGILSLGTEAFF.

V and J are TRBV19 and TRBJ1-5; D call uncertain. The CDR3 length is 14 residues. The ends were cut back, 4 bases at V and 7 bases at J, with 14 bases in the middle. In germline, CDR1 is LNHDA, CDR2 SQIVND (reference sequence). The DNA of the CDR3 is TGTGCCAGTAGTACCAGTCGTGGGCGGCAGCCCCAGCATTTT. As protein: CASSTSRGRQPQHF. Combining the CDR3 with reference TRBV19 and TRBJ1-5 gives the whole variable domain DGGITQSPKYLFRKEGQNVTLSCEQNLNHDAMYWYRQDPGQGLRLIYYSQIVNDFQKGDIAEGYSVSREKKESFPLTVTSAQKNPTAFYLCASSTSRGRQPQHFGDGTRLSIL.

The CDR3 DNA reads as TGTGCCAGCAGTCTCTCGACAGGGTGGCCCTACGAGCAGTACTTC. Protein: CASSLSTGWPYEQYF. V gene TRBV27 combines with J gene TRBJ2-7, with TRBD1 matching 7 bases. V shed 5 bases and J 2 bases; nucleotides not matched to a gene: 9. Germline-derived CDR1 and CDR2 are MNHEY and SMNVEV (reference sequence). The CDR3 extends over 15 amino acids.

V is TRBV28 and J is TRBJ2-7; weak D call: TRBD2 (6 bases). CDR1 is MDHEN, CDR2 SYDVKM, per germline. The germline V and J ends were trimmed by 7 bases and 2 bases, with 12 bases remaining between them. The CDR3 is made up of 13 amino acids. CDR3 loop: CASTGWGAYEQYF. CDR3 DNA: TGTGCCAGCACCGGGTGGGGGGCCTACGAGCAGTACTTC.

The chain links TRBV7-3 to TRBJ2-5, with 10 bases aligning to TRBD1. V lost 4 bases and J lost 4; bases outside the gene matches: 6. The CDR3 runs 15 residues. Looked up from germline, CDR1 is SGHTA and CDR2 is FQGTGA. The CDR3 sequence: CASSSTGGAGETQYF. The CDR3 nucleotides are TGTGCCAGCAGCTCGACAGGGGGCGCGGGAGAGACCCAGTACTTC. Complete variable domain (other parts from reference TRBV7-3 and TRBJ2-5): GAGVSQTPSNKVTEKGKYVELRCDPISGHTALYWYRQSLGQGPEFLIYFQGTGAADDSGLPNDRFFAVRPEGSVSTLKIQRTERGDSAVYLCASSSTGGAGETQYFGPGTRLLVL.

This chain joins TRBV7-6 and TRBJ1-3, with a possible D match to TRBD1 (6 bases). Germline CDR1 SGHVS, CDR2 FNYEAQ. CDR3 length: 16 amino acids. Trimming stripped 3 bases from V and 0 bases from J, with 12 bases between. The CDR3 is CASSLQGLNSGNTIYF. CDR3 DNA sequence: TGTGCCAGCAGCTTGCAGGGGCTCAACTCTGGAAACACCATATATTTT.

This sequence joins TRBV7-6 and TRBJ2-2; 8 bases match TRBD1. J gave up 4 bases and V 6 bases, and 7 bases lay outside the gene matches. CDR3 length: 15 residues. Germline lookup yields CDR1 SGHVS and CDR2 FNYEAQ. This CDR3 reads CASRTQGELTGELFF. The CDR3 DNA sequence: TGTGCCAGCAGGACACAGGGGGAACTCACCGGGGAGCTGTTTTTT.

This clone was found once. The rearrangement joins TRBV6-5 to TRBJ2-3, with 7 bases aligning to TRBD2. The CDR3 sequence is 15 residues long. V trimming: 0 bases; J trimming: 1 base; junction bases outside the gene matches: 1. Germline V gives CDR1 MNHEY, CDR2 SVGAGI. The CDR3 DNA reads TGTGCCAGCAGTTACTCTGGGAGGGGCACAGATACGCAGTATTTT. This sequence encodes CASSYSGRGTDTQYF.

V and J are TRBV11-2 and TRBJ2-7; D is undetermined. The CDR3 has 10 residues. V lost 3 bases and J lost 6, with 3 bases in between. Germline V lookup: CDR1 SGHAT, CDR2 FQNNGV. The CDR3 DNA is TGTGCCAGCAGCTTCTCCGAGCAGTACTTC. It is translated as CASSFSEQYF.

CDR3 residues: CASSLGTLREQYF. The CDR3 region has the DNA TGTGCCAGCAGCCTTGGGACTTTGCGGGAGCAGTACTTC. The chain carries TRBV6-5 and TRBJ2-7; maybe TRBD2 (6 bases). CDR3 length: 13 residues. V gave up 6 bases and J gave up 7 bases, with 16 bases separating them. Germline values: CDR1 MNHEY, CDR2 SVGAGI.

The CDR3 DNA is TGTGCCAGCAGTGTGACAGGGGGCAGGGTTGGAAATCAGCCCCAGCATTTT. This sequence encodes CASSVTGGRVGNQPQHF. The chain employs TRBV27 and TRBJ1-5, with TRBD1 matching over 10 bases. J was trimmed by 4 bases and V by 5 bases; bases with no gene match: 11. CDR1 MNHEY and CDR2 SMNVEV come from the germline V gene (reference sequence). This CDR3 has 17 amino acids.

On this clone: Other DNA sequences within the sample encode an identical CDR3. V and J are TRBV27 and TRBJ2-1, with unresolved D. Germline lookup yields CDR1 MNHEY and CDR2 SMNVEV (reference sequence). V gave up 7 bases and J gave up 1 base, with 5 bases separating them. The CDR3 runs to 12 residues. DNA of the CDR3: TGTGCCAGCATGGGATCCTACAATGAGCAGTTCTTC. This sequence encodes CASMGSYNEQFF.

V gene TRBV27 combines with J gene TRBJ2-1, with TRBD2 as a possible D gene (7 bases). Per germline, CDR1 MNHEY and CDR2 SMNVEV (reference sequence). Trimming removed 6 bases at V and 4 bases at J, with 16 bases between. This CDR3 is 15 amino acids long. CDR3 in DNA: TGTGCCAGCAGGGGGGGCGGGGGCATATACAATGAGCAGTTCTTC. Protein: CASRGGGGIYNEQFF.

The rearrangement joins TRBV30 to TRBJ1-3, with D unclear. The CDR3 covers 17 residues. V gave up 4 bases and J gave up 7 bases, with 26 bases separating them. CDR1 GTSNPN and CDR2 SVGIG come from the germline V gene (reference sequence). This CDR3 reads CAWKPLRHIPIWNTIYF. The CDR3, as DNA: TGTGCCTGGAAGCCTCTACGACACATTCCCATTTGGAACACCATATATTTT. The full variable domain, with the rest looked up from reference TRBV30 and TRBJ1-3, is SQTIHQWPATLVQPVGSPLSLECTVEGTSNPNLYWYRQAAGRGLQLLFYSVGIGQISSEVPQNLSASRPQDRQFILSSKKLLLSDSGFYLCAWKPLRHIPIWNTIYFGEGSWLTVV.

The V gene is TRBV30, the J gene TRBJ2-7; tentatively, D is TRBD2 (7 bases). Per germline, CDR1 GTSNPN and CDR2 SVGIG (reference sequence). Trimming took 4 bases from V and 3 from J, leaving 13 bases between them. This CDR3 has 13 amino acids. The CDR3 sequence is CAWKGGPDYEQYF. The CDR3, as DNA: TGTGCCTGGAAGGGGGGGCCCGACTACGAGCAGTACTTC.

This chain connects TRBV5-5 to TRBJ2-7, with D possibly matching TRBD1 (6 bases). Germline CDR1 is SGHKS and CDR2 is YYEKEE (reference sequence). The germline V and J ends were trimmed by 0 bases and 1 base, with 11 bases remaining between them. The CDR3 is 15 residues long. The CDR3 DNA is TGTGCCAGCAGCTTGGAAGGACAGTGGTCCTACGAGCAGTACTTC. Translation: CASSLEGQWSYEQYF.

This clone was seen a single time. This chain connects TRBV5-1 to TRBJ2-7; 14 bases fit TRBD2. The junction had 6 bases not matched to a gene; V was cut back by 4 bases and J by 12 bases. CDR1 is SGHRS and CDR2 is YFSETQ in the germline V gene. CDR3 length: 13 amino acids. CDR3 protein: CASSPGLAGVLYF. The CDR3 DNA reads TGCGCCAGCAGCCCGGGACTAGCGGGAGTACTGTACTTC.